Below, 32 T cell receptor beta chains from the same sample are listed, as sequenced in a study of human T cells and chemical hapten exposure. Time point: pre-sensitization, week 0. Regarding treatment: therapeutic diphenylcyclopropenone sensitization with weekly scalp DPC. TCRdb ran MiXCR on the RACE reads and lists one entry per CDR3 protein. The data contain around 330,000 distinct CDR3 sequences, approximately 5% of them singletons. Sequenced material: whole blood, taken in connection with sensitization to the hapten diphenylcyclopropenone (DPC). The receptors derive from a woman between 18 and 29 years old with alopecia areata. Some clones in this sample may be carry-over from other donors' samples.

The sample holds a few counts of this clonotype. The chain is built from TRBV7-8 and TRBJ2-3, with D hard to call. Germline values: CDR1 SGHVS, CDR2 FQNEAQ. The ends were cut back, 0 bases at V and 4 bases at J, with 5 bases in the middle. This CDR3 is built from 13 residues. CDR3 in amino acids: CASSLAQADTQYF. The CDR3 coding sequence is TGTGCCAGCAGCTTAGCGCAGGCAGATACGCAGTATTTT.

This clonotype was recorded many times. CDR3 in DNA: TGCGCCAGCAGCCAAGATTATAGCGGGGGTAACAATGAGCAGTTCTTC. Translated, it gives CASSQDYSGGNNEQFF. The rearrangement links TRBV4-3 to TRBJ2-1; 9 nucleotides align to TRBD2. The CDR3 extends over 16 amino acids. Germline CDR1 reads LGHNA; CDR2 reads YSLEER. V shed 0 bases, J shed 5 bases, and the junction held 5 bases outside the gene matches.

This clonotype has more than one count but fewer than ten. The chain links TRBV6-1 to TRBJ2-1, with TRBD1 matching over 12 bases. Trimming removed 1 base from V and 10 bases from J; junction bases left unmatched: 8. This CDR3 is built from 16 residues. Per the germline V gene, CDR1 is MNHNS and CDR2 is SASEGT. In DNA form, the CDR3 reads TGTGCCAGCAGTGAAGAGGGGGGACAGGGGGCGCGGGAGCAGTTCTTC. The encoded protein is CASSEEGGQGAREQFF.

The chain has TRBV4-2 and TRBJ1-2; tentatively, D is TRBD1 (5 bases). This CDR3 is 16 amino acids long. The V gene's germline CDR1 is LGHNA and CDR2 YNFKEQ. V dropped 0 bases and J dropped 4 bases, with 15 bases sitting between them. The CDR3: CASSQESGLRGYGYTF. CDR3 DNA: TGTGCCAGCAGCCAAGAATCAGGCCTAAGGGGCTATGGCTACACCTTC.

The chain joins TRBV12-3 or TRBV12-4 to TRBJ2-3; TRBD2 matches 11 bases. V lost 5 bases to trimming and J lost 1 base; unmatched junction nucleotides: 14. This CDR3 contains 19 residues. The CDR3 nucleotides are TGTGCCAGCAGTCTCAATCTAGCGGGGGGCCGTAGACGCACAGATACGCAGTATTTT. Protein: CASSLNLAGGRRRTDTQYF.

This clonotype was picked up many times. The chain uses TRBV7-9 and TRBJ1-1, with D possibly matching TRBD1 (6 bases). The germline V and J ends were trimmed by 5 bases and 4 bases, with 11 bases remaining between them. From germline, CDR1 is SEHNR and CDR2 FQNEAQ (reference sequence). The CDR3 consists of 13 residues. In nucleotides, the CDR3 is TGTGCCAGCAGCGTACAGGGTACCACTGAAGCTTTCTTT. Its translation: CASSVQGTTEAFF.

V usage is TRBV29-1 and J usage is TRBJ1-1; D possibly corresponds to TRBD1 (6 bases). Germline CDR1 reads SQVTM; CDR2 reads ANQGSEA. CDR3 length: 16 amino acids. Trimming stripped 4 bases from V and 1 base from J, with 19 bases between. Here the CDR3 DNA reads TGCAGCGTTGGGGCATTGGTGGTGACAGGGAACACTGAAGCTTTCTTT. Amino acid sequence: CSVGALVVTGNTEAFF.

There are a few counts of this clonotype. This sequence joins TRBV20-1 and TRBJ2-1; 9 bases line up with TRBD2. This CDR3 has 14 residues. The V and J ends lost 3 bases and 4 bases, in that order; junction bases with no gene match: 4. Germline CDR1 and CDR2: DFQATT and SNEGSKA (reference sequence). The CDR3 DNA sequence: TGCAGTGCTAGGAAGCTAGCGGGGTACAATGAGCAGTTCTTC. Residues: CSARKLAGYNEQFF.

This clonotype was seen many times. The rearrangement links TRBV3-1 to TRBJ2-3; no reliable D call. The CDR3 runs 15 residues. Deletions cut 1 base from V and 2 bases from J, with 10 bases between. Per the germline V gene, CDR1 is LGHDT and CDR2 is YNNKEL (reference sequence). CDR3 amino acids: CASSQGARYTDTQYF. The CDR3 DNA is TGTGCCAGCAGCCAAGGAGCCAGGTACACAGATACGCAGTATTTT.

This clonotype was recorded at least ten times. V and J are TRBV27 and TRBJ2-5, with D hard to call. Looked up from germline, CDR1 is MNHEY and CDR2 is SMNVEV (reference sequence). V was shortened by 5 bases and J by 3 bases, with 10 bases between the two germline ends. This CDR3 is 13 amino acids long. In DNA form, the CDR3 reads TGTGCCAGCAGTCTGAGTTGGGAAGAGACCCAGTACTTC. Translating it yields CASSLSWEETQYF.

In its sample, this clonotype was seen a few times. The chain combines TRBV2 with TRBJ1-1; D is undetermined. Germline CDR1 SNHLY, CDR2 FYNNEI. V gave up 4 bases and J gave up 3 bases, with 6 bases separating them. This CDR3 is built from 12 residues. The CDR3 protein is CASSVSYTEAFF. The CDR3 DNA reads as TGTGCCAGCAGTGTTTCGTACACTGAAGCTTTCTTT.

The sample holds many counts of this clonotype. V usage is TRBV6-6 and J usage is TRBJ2-3, with 9 positions matching TRBD2. Germline CDR1 and CDR2: MNHNY and SVGAGI (reference sequence). The CDR3 totals 15 residues. The trim removed 2 bases at V and 4 bases at J, leaving 4 bases unmatched. For the CDR3, the DNA is TGTGCCAGCAGTTACGTTGCGGGGGGGCCAGATACGCAGTATTTT. Its translation: CASSYVAGGPDTQYF.

This clonotype was seen a few times. This sequence joins TRBV7-9 and TRBJ1-2; 9 bases are shared with TRBD1. Trimming cost V 5 bases and J 4 bases; bases outside gene matches: 14. Germline CDR1 reads SEHNR; CDR2 reads FQNEAQ (reference sequence). CDR3 length: 17 residues. CDR3 sequence (DNA): TGTGCCAGCAGCGTTACATGGCACCTACAGGGGGCCTATGGCTACACCTTC. Translated: CASSVTWHLQGAYGYTF.

This clonotype turned up a few times. The V and J genes are TRBV7-2 and TRBJ1-6; no definite D call. In germline, CDR1 is SGHTA, CDR2 FQGNSA. CDR3 length: 15 amino acids. Trimming took off 2 bases at V and 6 bases at J, with 11 bases between the two ends. For the CDR3, the DNA is TGTGCCAGCAGCTTAAGGAGGCTTCCTAATTCACCCCTCCACTTT. It encodes CASSLRRLPNSPLHF.

The V and J genes are TRBV6-1 and TRBJ2-6; D may be TRBD1 or TRBD2 (6 bases each). V dropped 8 bases and J dropped 3 bases, with 20 bases sitting between them. The CDR3 has 17 residues. Germline lookup yields CDR1 MNHNS and CDR2 SASEGT. The CDR3 region is CASGGSGGLIGANVLTF. The CDR3 DNA sequence: TGTGCCAGCGGCGGTAGTGGGGGGCTCATTGGGGCCAACGTCCTGACTTTC.

This clonotype was detected many times. This chain links TRBV25-1 with TRBJ1-3; perhaps TRBD1 as D (5 bases). Per germline, CDR1 MGHDK and CDR2 SYGVNS. V was cut by 2 bases and J by 3 bases, with 11 bases left in between. The CDR3 spans 15 residues. DNA for the CDR3: TGTGCCAGCAGTGAAGTATGGGGGTTTGGAAACACCATATATTTT. Protein: CASSEVWGFGNTIYF.

In this sample, this clonotype turned up many times. This chain links TRBV7-6 with TRBJ2-7; tentative D call: TRBD1 (6 bases). Trimming left V 1 base short and J 4 bases short, with 8 bases between. CDR3 size: 13 residues. Germline values: CDR1 SGHVS, CDR2 FNYEAQ. CDR3 sequence: CASSLGTVYEQYF. DNA of the CDR3: TGTGCCAGCAGCTTAGGGACAGTGTACGAGCAGTACTTC.

There are a few counts of this clonotype. This chain links TRBV15 with TRBJ1-1, with 10 bases aligning to TRBD1. Trimming removed 2 bases from V and 9 bases from J; junction bases left unmatched: 6. CDR3 length: 14 amino acids. Germline CDR1 and CDR2: LNHNV and YYDKDF (reference sequence). The CDR3 nucleotides read TGTGCCACCAGCAGAATAGGGACAGGGGTGCAAGCTTTCTTT. Encoded protein: CATSRIGTGVQAFF.

This clonotype was seen ten or more times. This chain links TRBV12-3 or TRBV12-4 with TRBJ1-5, with D possibly TRBD1 on 5 matching bases. V gave up 4 bases and J gave up 7 bases, with 14 bases separating them. This CDR3 comprises 14 residues. As DNA, the CDR3 is TGTGCCAGCAGTTCGAGACAGATTGGACAGCCCCAGCATTTT. Its protein is CASSSRQIGQPQHF.

This chain connects TRBV20-1 to TRBJ2-7; no reliable D call. This CDR3 has 15 residues. CDR1 is DFQATT, CDR2 SNEGSKA, per germline (reference sequence). The ends were cut back, 7 bases at V and 3 bases at J, with 22 bases in the middle. In nucleotides, the CDR3 is TGCAGTGTCCATTCGCGTACAGACCAGAACTACGAGCAGTACTTC. This gives the protein CSVHSRTDQNYEQYF.

The chain carries TRBV9 and TRBJ2-5; no firm D call. The V gene's germline CDR1 is SGDLS and CDR2 YYNGEE. V lost 0 bases and J 2 bases, leaving 8 bases between the germline ends. The CDR3 is 14 residues long. This chain's CDR3 is CASSVDGYQETQYF. The CDR3 coding sequence is TGTGCCAGCAGCGTAGATGGATATCAAGAGACCCAGTACTTC.

A few counts support this clonotype. The gene calls are TRBV25-1 and TRBJ1-4; 7 bases line up with TRBD1. CDR3 length equals 15 residues. The V segment lost 4 bases and the J segment 6 bases; nucleotides outside the gene matches: 8. The germline gives CDR1 MGHDK, CDR2 SYGVNS. DNA of the CDR3: TGTGCCAGCAGTGCACCCGGGACAGCTGATGAAAAACTGTTTTTT. Translated, it gives CASSAPGTADEKLFF.

This clonotype was seen at least ten times. The V call is TRBV18, the J call TRBJ2-2, with TRBD2 identical over 10 bases. With V trimmed by 2 bases and J by 1 base, 10 bases remained unmatched. Per the germline V gene, CDR1 is KGHSH and CDR2 is LQKENI. CDR3 length: 19 amino acids. The CDR3 nucleotides read TGTGCCAGCTCACCAAATCTGCTAGCGGGGGACCAGAACACCGGGGAGCTGTTTTTT. Protein product: CASSPNLLAGDQNTGELFF.

This clonotype was detected ten times or more. The genes are TRBV6-2 or TRBV6-3 and TRBJ2-1; the D gene is possibly TRBD2 (6 bases). Germline CDR1 reads MNHEY; CDR2 reads SVGEGT. This CDR3 contains 15 residues. Trimming cost V 5 bases and J 0 bases, with 11 bases left between them. The CDR3 is CASSPTSDSYNEQFF. The CDR3 bases are TGTGCCAGCAGTCCGACTAGTGACTCCTACAATGAGCAGTTCTTC.

A few counts support this clonotype. The rearrangement joins TRBV3-1 to TRBJ1-2; a weak D match, TRBD1 (5 bases). CDR3 length: 13 amino acids. Germline values: CDR1 LGHDT, CDR2 YNNKEL (reference sequence). Deletions cut 1 base from V and 5 bases from J, with 8 bases between. This CDR3 reads CASSQGDRYGYTF. In nucleotides, the CDR3 is TGTGCCAGCAGCCAAGGCGACAGATATGGCTACACCTTC.

The table lists this clonotype with a few counts. The V gene is TRBV18, the J gene TRBJ2-6; no reliable D call. Germline V gene lookup returns CDR1 KGHSH and CDR2 LQKENI. Deletions cut 0 bases from V and 3 bases from J, with 6 bases between. There are 15 residues in the CDR3. The CDR3 region is CASSPPGIGANVLTF. In nucleotides, the CDR3 is TGTGCCAGCTCACCACCGGGGATTGGGGCCAACGTCCTGACTTTC.

In its sample, this clonotype was seen many times. The chain couples TRBV6-5 to TRBJ1-5; unclear D gene. The CDR3 totals 14 residues. With 8 bases removed from V and 0 bases from J, the gap between germline ends came to 11 bases. Germline V gene lookup returns CDR1 MNHEY and CDR2 SVGAGI. The CDR3 loop is CASSPVYSNQPQHF. The CDR3 DNA follows: TGTGCCAGCTCACCGGTTTATAGCAATCAGCCCCAGCATTTT.

Worth noting for this clonotype: Likely a read error: the CDR3 ends without its conserved phenylalanine or tryptophan. The gene calls are TRBV5-1 and TRBJ2-7; D unclear. The CDR3 consists of 15 residues. Germline-derived CDR1 and CDR2 are SGHRS and YFSETQ. V lost 0 bases, J lost 7 bases, and 17 bases lay in between. The chain's CDR3 is CASSLEPVPHGEQYL. DNA for the CDR3: TGCGCCAGCAGCTTGGAGCCGGTCCCCCACGGGGAGCAGTACCTC.

Ten or more counts support this clonotype. The chain is built from TRBV5-1 and TRBJ2-5; perhaps TRBD2 as D (6 bases). This CDR3 is built from 16 residues. Germline V gives CDR1 SGHRS, CDR2 YFSETQ. Trimming left V 3 bases short and J 10 bases short, with 25 bases between. The CDR3: CASSSDPGLALSGQYF. CDR3 nucleotide sequence: TGCGCCAGCAGCTCAGATCCGGGACTTGCCCTTTCGGGCCAGTACTTC.

The sample holds many counts of this clonotype. CDR3 coding DNA: TGCGCCAGCAGCTCGCGGGGGGCCACAGATACGCAGTATTTT. Translating it yields CASSSRGATDTQYF. The V call is TRBV5-1, the J call TRBJ2-3, with 8 nucleotides matching TRBD2. CDR3 length: 14 amino acids. Germline V gene lookup returns CDR1 SGHRS and CDR2 YFSETQ. Trimming took 3 bases from V and 2 from J; bases not matched to a gene: 2.

V gene TRBV7-2 combines with J gene TRBJ2-1; D perhaps matches TRBD2 (6 bases). V was clipped by 0 bases and J by 5 bases, with 14 bases between them. The CDR3 is made up of 16 amino acids. Germline assignment: CDR1 SGHTA and CDR2 FQGNSA. The CDR3 bases are TGTGCCAGCAGCTTAGCAGGCGGGGATTCCCACAATGAGCAGTTCTTC. Amino acid sequence: CASSLAGGDSHNEQFF.

This clonotype has ten or more counts. The chain is built from TRBV4-2 and TRBJ2-6; D tentatively reads TRBD1 or TRBD2 (5 bases each). Trimming pared 1 base from V and 4 bases from J, leaving 14 bases between. The CDR3 is 17 residues long. CDR1 is LGHNA, CDR2 YNFKEQ, per germline. As DNA, the CDR3 is TGTGCCAGCAGCCAAGCAGGTTATAGGGACGGGGCCAACGTCCTGACTTTC. Translation: CASSQAGYRDGANVLTF.